The present TCR beta chain was sequenced within a study of human T cells and chemical hapten exposure. Germline CDR1 is DFQATT and CDR2 is SNEGSKA (reference sequence). The CDR3 consists of 12 residues. Trimming left V 0 bases short and J 1 base short, with 3 bases between. TCRdb redid the calling of the RACE reads with MiXCR, one entry per CDR3 protein. The data hold 50,000 to 65,000 distinct CDR3 sequences, with roughly 8.8% observed a single time. Regarding time point: pre-sensitization, week 0. Treatment defined: therapeutic diphenylcyclopropenone sensitization with weekly scalp DPC. This chain links TRBV20-1 with TRBJ1-1, with D hard to call. The sequenced sample was whole blood, obtained in connection with sensitization to the hapten diphenylcyclopropenone (DPC). The receptor's source is a woman in her forties with alopecia areata. Some clones in this sample may be carry-over from other donors' samples. CDR3 in amino acids: CSARDRNTEAFF. The CDR3 DNA reads as TGCAGTGCTAGAGACCGGAACACTGAAGCTTTCTTT.